The 26 T cell receptor beta chains below come from one sample, sequenced in a study of shared clonotypes between healthy human individuals. CD8 cells classed as naive were CD45RO-negative and positively selected for CCR7, excluding terminally differentiated effector memory CD45RA+ cells. This table comes from immunoSEQ multiplex PCR, and its TCRdb copy is limited to in-frame clones, with some not included. Of 450,000 to 700,000 clones in the sample, over 95% were seen once. The sequenced sample was naive CD8+ T cells sorted from blood. The receptors originated from a woman under 40 in good health.

The chain links TRBV28 to TRBJ1-4; 7 nucleotides match TRBD1. This CDR3 is 16 amino acids long. Germline trimming cut 5 bases from V and 7 bases from J; bases unmatched to any gene: 13. Germline-derived CDR1 and CDR2 are MDHEN and SYDVKM. Written as DNA, the CDR3 is TGTGCCAGCAGTCCCCCTCCGACAGGGTCGGGTGAAAAACTGTTTTTT. It translates to CASSPPPTGSGEKLFF.

V gene TRBV11-2 combines with J gene TRBJ2-3; 9 bases line up with TRBD1. From germline, CDR1 is SGHAT and CDR2 FQNNGV. V dropped 1 base and J dropped 2; count of bases not matched to a gene: 4. This CDR3 is 16 amino acids long. The CDR3 here is CASSLGDRASTDTQYF. The CDR3 coding sequence is TGTGCCAGCAGCTTAGGGGACAGGGCATCCACAGATACGCAGTATTTT.

V usage is TRBV7-9 and J usage is TRBJ2-7; D possibly matches TRBD1 or TRBD2 (5 bases each). Germline assignment: CDR1 SEHNR and CDR2 FQNEAQ (reference sequence). This CDR3 has 13 residues. The V end lost 4 bases, the J end lost 1 base, and 8 bases lay between the germline ends. CDR3 DNA: TGTGCCAGCAGCTCCGGGGCTTCCTACGAGCAGTACTTC. This gives the protein CASSSGASYEQYF.

The DNA of the CDR3 is TGTGCCAGCGGGGACTTGGACTCCTACGAGCAGTACTTC. Protein product: CASGDLDSYEQYF. J is TRBJ2-7 and V is TRBV5-6; D perhaps matches TRBD2 (6 bases). Germline V gives CDR1 SGHDT, CDR2 YYEEEE. Trimming stripped 7 bases from V and 0 bases from J, with 11 bases between. CDR3 length: 13 residues.

The chain links TRBV27 to TRBJ2-1, with TRBD2 matching over 13 bases. The germline V gene encodes CDR1 MNHEY and CDR2 SMNVEV (reference sequence). The CDR3 contains 16 residues. V was pared by 2 bases and J by 9 bases, with 7 bases of the junction left unmatched. As DNA, the CDR3 is TGTGCCAGCAGTTTAGGACTAGCGGGAGTCACGGTTGAGCAGTTCTTC. This gives the protein CASSLGLAGVTVEQFF.

The chain recombines TRBV28 with TRBJ2-5; D might be TRBD2 (6 bases). In germline, CDR1 is MDHEN, CDR2 SYDVKM. The V and J ends lost 3 bases and 4 bases respectively, with 15 bases between them. The length of the CDR3 is 15 residues. CDR3 DNA: TGTGCCAGCAGTTTTTTCAATCCCGGGGGAGAGACCCAGTACTTC. Translating gives CASSFFNPGGETQYF.

This clone was counted a few times. The chain joins TRBV27 to TRBJ1-2; TRBD1 aligns across 9 bases. J was trimmed by 7 bases and V by 10 bases; bases with no gene match: 10. This CDR3 is built from 13 residues. Germline CDR1 MNHEY, CDR2 SMNVEV (reference sequence). The CDR3 here is CATSPGTGFGYTF. The CDR3 DNA reads TGTGCCACCTCACCCGGGACAGGGTTTGGCTACACCTTC.

The J gene is TRBJ2-7, the V gene TRBV6-1; D perhaps matches TRBD1 (5 bases). CDR3 length: 15 amino acids. Deletions cut 2 bases from V and 1 base from J, with 12 bases between. CDR1 is MNHNS, CDR2 SASEGT, per germline. The DNA for the CDR3 is TGTGCCAGCAGTGAAAAATCGACAGCATCCTACGAGCAGTACTTC. Protein: CASSEKSTASYEQYF.

The genes are TRBV2 and TRBJ2-5; TRBD1 might be the D (5 bases). CDR3 length: 15 amino acids. V dropped 2 bases and J dropped 2 bases, with 12 bases sitting between them. Germline V CDR1 and CDR2: SNHLY, FYNNEI. CDR3 residues: CASSETAGHQETQYF. The CDR3 nucleotides are TGTGCCAGCAGTGAAACGGCAGGGCATCAAGAGACCCAGTACTTC.

The rearrangement joins TRBV27 to TRBJ2-7; TRBD2 agrees at 7 bases. Trimming took 3 bases from V and 1 from J; bases not matched to a gene: 9. The CDR3 is 16 amino acids. The germline CDR1 and CDR2 sequences are MNHEY and SMNVEV (reference sequence). CDR3 DNA sequence: TGTGCCAGCAGTTTGGCGGGGGAGCGGGTATCCTACGAGCAGTACTTC. Its protein product is CASSLAGERVSYEQYF.

The chain links TRBV7-9 to TRBJ2-4; TRBD1 is a possible D gene (6 bases). Per germline, CDR1 SEHNR and CDR2 FQNEAQ (reference sequence). The CDR3 loop spans 14 amino acids. V gave up 5 bases and J gave up 11 bases, with 19 bases separating them. The CDR3 protein is CASSPSERGTLQYF. DNA for the CDR3: TGTGCCAGCAGCCCCTCAGAGAGGGGGACCCTTCAGTACTTC.

V gene TRBV9 combines with J gene TRBJ1-1; D gene unclear. This CDR3 spans 15 amino acids. Trimming took 3 bases from V and 0 from J, leaving 12 bases between them. Germline assignment: CDR1 SGDLS and CDR2 YYNGEE. CDR3 nucleotides: TGTGCCAGCAGCGGCGGGGTCAAGATGAACACTGAAGCTTTCTTT. Protein sequence: CASSGGVKMNTEAFF.

This chain uses TRBV7-2 with TRBJ2-1; D call uncertain. V was pared by 2 bases and J by 6 bases, with 11 bases between. The CDR3 runs to 14 residues. Germline assignment: CDR1 SGHTA and CDR2 FQGNSA. The CDR3 region has the DNA TGTGCCAGCAGCTTAAGTAGGACCGGCAATGAGCAGTTCTTC. Protein product: CASSLSRTGNEQFF. The whole variable domain, remainder taken from reference TRBV7-2 and TRBJ2-1, is GAGVSQSPSNKVTEKGKDVELRCDPISGHTALYWYRQSLGQGLEFLIYFQGNSAPDKSGLPSDRFSAERTGGSVSTLTIQRTQQEDSAVYLCASSLSRTGNEQFFGPGTRLTVL.

This clone was recorded a few times. The J gene is TRBJ1-5, the V gene TRBV19; 11 positions match TRBD1. Trimming at V came to 4 bases and at J to 7 bases, leaving 6 bases not matched to a gene. The CDR3 runs 15 residues. The V gene's germline CDR1 is LNHDA and CDR2 SQIVND (reference sequence). For the CDR3, the DNA is TGTGCCAGTAGTACTGGACAGGGGGCATGGCAGCCCCAGCATTTT. This translates into CASSTGQGAWQPQHF.

The chain uses TRBV10-2 and TRBJ2-1, with TRBD1 matching over 9 bases. This CDR3 has 13 residues. Germline V gene sequence: CDR1 WSHSY, CDR2 SAAADI. The trim removed 8 bases at V and 6 bases at J, leaving 5 bases unmatched. CDR3 amino acids: CASHLGQGNEQFF. CDR3 DNA: TGCGCCAGCCACTTGGGACAGGGCAATGAGCAGTTCTTC.

The V and J genes are TRBV19 and TRBJ2-1; D is perhaps TRBD1 (5 bases). Germline V lookup: CDR1 LNHDA, CDR2 SQIVND (reference sequence). Trimming removed 5 bases at V and 9 bases at J, with 8 bases between. The CDR3 totals 11 residues. Written as DNA, the CDR3 is TGTGCCAGTAGTGGGGCATCTGAGCAGTTCTTC. This codes for CASSGASEQFF.

This chain links TRBV5-1 with TRBJ2-1, with a possible D match to TRBD1 (5 bases). The CDR3 is made up of 16 amino acids. The V end was cut by 0 bases, the J end by 0 bases, with 10 bases between. Germline V gives CDR1 SGHRS, CDR2 YFSETQ. In DNA form, the CDR3 reads TGCGCCAGCAGCTTGGTAGGGGCTAGCTCCTACAATGAGCAGTTCTTC. Its protein is CASSLVGASSYNEQFF.

The chain uses TRBV4-1 and TRBJ1-2; D not resolved. V was clipped by 4 bases and J by 3 bases, with 15 bases between them. CDR3 length equals 15 residues. CDR1 and CDR2 (germline): MGHRA, YSYEKL. CDR3 coding DNA: TGCGCCAGCAGCCCACACGAACTCTGGGACTATGGCTACACCTTC. It encodes CASSPHELWDYGYTF.

The rearrangement joins TRBV13 to TRBJ1-1; 11 bases fit TRBD1. Germline CDR1 and CDR2: PRHDT and FYEKMQ (reference sequence). The CDR3 runs to 16 residues. The junction had 6 bases not matched to a gene; V was cut back by 5 bases and J by 1 base. This CDR3 reads CASSLIGTGGNTEAFF. The CDR3 DNA reads TGTGCCAGCAGCCTAATCGGGACAGGGGGGAACACTGAAGCTTTCTTT. Combining the CDR3 with reference TRBV13 and TRBJ1-1 gives the whole variable domain AAGVIQSPRHLIKEKRETATLKCYPIPRHDTVYWYQQGPGQDPQFLISFYEKMQSDKGSIPDRFSAQQFSDYHSELNMSSLELGDSALYFCASSLIGTGGNTEAFFGQGTRLTVV.

This clone occurred a few times. V usage is TRBV27 and J usage is TRBJ2-7, with 8 bases aligning to TRBD1. This CDR3 comprises 12 residues. J gave up 4 bases and V 6 bases, and 2 bases lay outside the gene matches. Germline CDR1 reads MNHEY; CDR2 reads SMNVEV (reference sequence). DNA of the CDR3: TGTGCCAGCAGCAGGGGGCTATACGAGCAGTACTTC. Translation: CASSRGLYEQYF.

V gene TRBV28 combines with J gene TRBJ2-7, with 9 bases lining up with TRBD2. This CDR3 region has 16 residues. J gave up 2 bases and V 5 bases, and 10 bases lay outside the gene matches. Germline V CDR1 and CDR2: MDHEN, SYDVKM. The CDR3 sequence is CASSTFLAGVPYEQYF. In DNA form, the CDR3 reads TGTGCCAGCAGTACCTTCTTAGCGGGGGTCCCCTACGAGCAGTACTTC.

The chain couples TRBV5-8 to TRBJ2-1; D uncertain. V lost 1 base and J lost 5, with 13 bases in between. The CDR3 covers 15 residues. In germline, CDR1 is SGHTS, CDR2 YDEGEE. The DNA for the CDR3 is TGTGCCAGCAGCTTGACGGCTCTCCCCAACAATGAGCAGTTCTTC. It yields the protein CASSLTALPNNEQFF.

This chain joins TRBV4-1 and TRBJ1-2, with D maybe TRBD1 (5 bases). The CDR3 contains 13 residues. CDR1 is MGHRA and CDR2 is YSYEKL in the germline V gene. Trimming took off 2 bases at V and 6 bases at J, with 10 bases between the two ends. The CDR3 here is CASSQQGVDGYTF. The CDR3, as DNA: TGCGCCAGCAGCCAACAGGGTGTCGATGGCTACACCTTC.

Here the CDR3 reads CASSPLTGYEQYF. The CDR3 DNA reads as TGTGCCAGCAGTCCACTCACAGGCTACGAGCAGTACTTC. The rearrangement links TRBV28 to TRBJ2-7; possible D gene TRBD1, 5 bases. Trimming took 5 bases from V and 3 from J, leaving 11 bases between them. Germline V gene lookup returns CDR1 MDHEN and CDR2 SYDVKM. The CDR3 covers 13 residues.

The V call is TRBV7-2, the J call TRBJ2-3, with D unresolved. Germline V gene lookup returns CDR1 SGHTA and CDR2 FQGNSA. The V end lost 4 bases, the J end lost 0 bases, and 5 bases lay between the germline ends. The CDR3 has 13 residues. The DNA of the CDR3 is TGTGCCAGCAGCTCCACTAGCACAGATACGCAGTATTTT. This gives the protein CASSSTSTDTQYF.

The chain has TRBV27 and TRBJ1-5, with 7 bases lining up with TRBD1. Germline V lookup: CDR1 MNHEY, CDR2 SMNVEV (reference sequence). Trimming removed 3 bases from V and 2 bases from J; junction bases left unmatched: 4. The CDR3 length is 15 residues. The CDR3 DNA sequence: TGTGCCAGCAGTTTGACCGGGACAGGCAATCAGCCCCAGCATTTT. Protein product: CASSLTGTGNQPQHF.